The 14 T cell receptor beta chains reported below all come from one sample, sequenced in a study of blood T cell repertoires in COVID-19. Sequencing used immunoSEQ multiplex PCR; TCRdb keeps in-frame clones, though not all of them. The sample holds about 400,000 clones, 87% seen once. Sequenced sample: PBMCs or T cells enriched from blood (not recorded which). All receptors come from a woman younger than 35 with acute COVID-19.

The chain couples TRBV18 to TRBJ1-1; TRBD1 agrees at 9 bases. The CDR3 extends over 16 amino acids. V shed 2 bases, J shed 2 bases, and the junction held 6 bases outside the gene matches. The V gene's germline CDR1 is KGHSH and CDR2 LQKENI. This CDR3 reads CASSPVTGGRNTEAFF. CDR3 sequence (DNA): TGTGCCAGCTCACCAGTGACAGGGGGTAGAAACACTGAAGCTTTCTTT.

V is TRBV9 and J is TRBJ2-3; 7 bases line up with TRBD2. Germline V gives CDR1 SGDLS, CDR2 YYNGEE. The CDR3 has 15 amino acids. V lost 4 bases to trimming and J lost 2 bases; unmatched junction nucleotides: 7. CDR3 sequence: CASSPQRGHTDTQYF. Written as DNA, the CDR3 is TGTGCCAGCAGCCCCCAGCGGGGCCACACAGATACGCAGTATTTT.

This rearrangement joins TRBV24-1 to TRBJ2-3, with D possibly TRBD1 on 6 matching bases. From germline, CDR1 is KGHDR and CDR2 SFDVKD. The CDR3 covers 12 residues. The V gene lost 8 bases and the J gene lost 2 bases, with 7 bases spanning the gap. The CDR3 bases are TGTGCCACCAAGGGGGACACAGATACGCAGTATTTT. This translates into CATKGDTDTQYF.

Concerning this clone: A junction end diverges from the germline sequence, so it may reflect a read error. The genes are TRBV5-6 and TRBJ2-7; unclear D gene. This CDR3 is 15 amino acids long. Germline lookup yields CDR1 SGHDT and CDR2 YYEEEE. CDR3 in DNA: TGTGTCAGCAGCTCAATACATACCCCATCCTACGAGCAGTACTTC. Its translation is CVSSSIHTPSYEQYF.

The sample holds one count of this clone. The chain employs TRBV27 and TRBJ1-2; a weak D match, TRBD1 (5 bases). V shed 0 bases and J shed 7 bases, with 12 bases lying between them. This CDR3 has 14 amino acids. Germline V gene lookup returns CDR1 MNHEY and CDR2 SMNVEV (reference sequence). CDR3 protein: CASSLSGGVTGYTF. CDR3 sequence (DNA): TGTGCCAGCAGTTTATCGGGGGGGGTTACTGGCTACACCTTC.

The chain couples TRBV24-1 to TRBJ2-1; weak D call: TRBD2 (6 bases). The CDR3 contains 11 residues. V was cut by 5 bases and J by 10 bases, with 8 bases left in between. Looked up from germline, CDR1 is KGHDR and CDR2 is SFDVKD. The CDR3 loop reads CATSGRGEQFF. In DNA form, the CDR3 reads TGTGCCACCAGTGGTCGGGGGGAGCAGTTCTTC.

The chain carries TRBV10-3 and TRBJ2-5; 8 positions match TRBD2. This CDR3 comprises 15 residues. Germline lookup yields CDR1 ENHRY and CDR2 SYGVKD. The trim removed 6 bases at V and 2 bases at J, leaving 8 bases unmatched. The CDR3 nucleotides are TGTGCCATCAGCCCACTGAGCGGGGGACAAGAGACCCAGTACTTC. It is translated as CAISPLSGGQETQYF.

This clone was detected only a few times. CDR3 in amino acids: CASSLGARQSEAFF. CDR3 sequence (DNA): TGTGCCAGCAGCCTCGGTGCGCGGCAGAGTGAAGCTTTCTTT. This rearrangement joins TRBV3-1 (or the pseudogene TRBV3-2) to TRBJ1-1; D gene uncertain. The CDR3 is 14 residues long. V lost 4 bases, J lost 7 bases, and 16 bases lay in between. The germline V gene has CDR1 LGHDT and CDR2 YNNKEL (reference sequence).

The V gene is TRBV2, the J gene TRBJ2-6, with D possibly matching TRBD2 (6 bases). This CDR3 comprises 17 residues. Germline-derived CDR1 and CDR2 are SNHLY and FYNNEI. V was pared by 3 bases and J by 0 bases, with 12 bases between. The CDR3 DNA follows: TGTGCCAGCAGTGATGGGGGGTACAGCTCTGGGGCCAACGTCCTGACTTTC. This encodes CASSDGGYSSGANVLTF.

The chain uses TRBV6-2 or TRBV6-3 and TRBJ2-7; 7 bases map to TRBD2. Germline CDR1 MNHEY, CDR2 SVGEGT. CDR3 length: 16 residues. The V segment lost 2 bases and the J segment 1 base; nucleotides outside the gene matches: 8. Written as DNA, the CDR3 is TGTGCCAGCAGTTACGAAGGGCGGGAGCGATCCTACGAGCAGTACTTC. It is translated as CASSYEGRERSYEQYF.

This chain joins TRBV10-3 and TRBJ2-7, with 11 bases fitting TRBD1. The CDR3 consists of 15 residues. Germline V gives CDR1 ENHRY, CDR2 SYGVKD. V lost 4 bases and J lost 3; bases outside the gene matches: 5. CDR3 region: CAISGTGGNGYEQYF. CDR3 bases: TGTGCCATCAGTGGGACAGGGGGCAATGGCTACGAGCAGTACTTC.

CDR3 DNA sequence: TGTGCCACCAGTGATCGACAGGGAGGAAATGAAAAACTGTTTTTT. Translating it yields CATSDRQGGNEKLFF. This sequence joins TRBV24-1 and TRBJ1-4, with 7 bases identical to TRBD1. This CDR3 spans 15 amino acids. V was pared by 3 bases and J by 5 bases, with 5 bases of the junction left unmatched. CDR1 KGHDR and CDR2 SFDVKD come from the germline V gene.

CDR3 in amino acids: CASSYSGATYGYTF. The CDR3 bases are TGTGCCAGCAGTTACTCTGGAGCCACCTATGGCTACACCTTC. V usage is TRBV6-5 and J usage is TRBJ1-2; D not resolved. The V end was cut by 0 bases, the J end by 4 bases, with 9 bases between. CDR1 MNHEY and CDR2 SVGAGI come from the germline V gene. This CDR3 has 14 residues.

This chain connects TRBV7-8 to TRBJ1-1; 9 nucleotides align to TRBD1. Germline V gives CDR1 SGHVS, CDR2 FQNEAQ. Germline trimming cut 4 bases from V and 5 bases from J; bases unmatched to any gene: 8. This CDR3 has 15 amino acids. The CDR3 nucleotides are TGTGCCAGCAGCTCCAAACAGGGGGCGCTTACTGAAGCTTTCTTT. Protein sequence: CASSSKQGALTEAFF.